A selection of T cell receptor beta chains follows, all from one sample in a study of Ad26.COV2.S vaccination and SARS-CoV-2 variants. The method was immunoSEQ multiplex PCR; TCRdb's version includes in-frame clones alone and lacks a portion of them. Among 250,000 or so clones, about 83% were seen once, and the ten largest hold under 3%. Sequences were derived from peripheral blood, sampled in a trial of Ad26.COV2.S vaccine versus placebo. Receptor source: a person between 18 and 60 years old who received the Ad26.COV2.S COVID-19 vaccine or a placebo. The CDR3 runs from the conserved cysteine through the conserved F or W. The size of a clone is reported for some rows only, either as once, few or many, or as a class for expanded clones.

j_call | clone_size | v_call | cdr3_aa
TRBJ2-5 | NA | TRBV5-1 | CASSLDQTGDQETQYF
TRBJ2-5 | NA | TRBV12-5 | CASGKEVQETQYF
TRBJ2-3 | NA | TRBV6-2/TRBV6-3 | CASSYGETDTQYF
TRBJ1-6 | NA | TRBV4-3 | CASSQGWGSPLHF
TRBJ2-3 | NA | TRBV4-2 | CASSQDQASGYTDTQYF
TRBJ1-4 | NA | TRBV5-1 | CASSSARFYATNEKLFF
TRBJ1-2 | NA | TRBV4-2 | CASSHGLPGQGYTF
TRBJ2-2 | NA | TRBV9 | CASISRRALNTGELFF
TRBJ1-5 | NA | TRBV27 | CASSFRRGSNQPQHF
TRBJ1-6 | NA | TRBV25-1 | CASSDRGNSPLHF
TRBJ1-5 | NA | TRBV7-8 | CASSLAGQGRTPQHF
TRBJ1-1 | NA | TRBV7-9 | CASSPGQGNTEAFF
TRBJ2-5 | once | TRBV7-3 | CASSQPVTQYF
TRBJ2-2 | once | TRBV7-2 | CASRWTSWGGGELFF
TRBJ1-5 | NA | TRBV6-1 | CASSSTAPGNQPQHF
TRBJ1-1 | once | TRBV19 | CASKWTGDTEAFF
TRBJ2-3 | NA | TRBV6-5 | CASTISGRPTDTQYF
TRBJ1-4 | NA | TRBV6-6 | CASSLQGEVNEKLFF
TRBJ2-5 | NA | TRBV27 | CASSPPGVSGGRETQYF
TRBJ2-3 | NA | TRBV7-3 | CASSLGAGADTQYF
TRBJ2-1 | NA | TRBV12-5 | CASGLVQGEQFF
TRBJ2-4 | NA | TRBV5-1 | CASSLSGYGNIQYF
TRBJ2-1 | NA | TRBV7-6 | CASSLGQNDNEQFF
TRBJ1-2 | NA | TRBV3-1/TRBV3-2 | CASSQGHYGYTF
TRBJ2-3 | NA | TRBV19 | CASSTRPGIDTQYF
TRBJ1-1 | NA | TRBV4-3 | CASSQDWVRTEAFF
TRBJ1-3 | few | TRBV3-1/TRBV3-2 | CASSFLQSSGNTIYF
TRBJ1-4 | NA | TRBV5-1 | CASSLVPTGTLNEKLFF
TRBJ2-5 | NA | TRBV4-1 | CASSHRWWKGEETQYF
TRBJ2-1 | NA | TRBV19 | CASSIGGRTYNEQFF
TRBJ2-1 | NA | TRBV11-2 | CASSLGPGSSYNEQFF
TRBJ2-1 | NA | TRBV6-5 | CASMFGTGPYNEQFF
TRBJ1-1 | NA | TRBV7-2 | CASRTGAANTEAFF
TRBJ2-1 | NA | TRBV7-6 | CASSLEVLAGGDNEQFF
TRBJ2-1 | NA | TRBV7-9 | CASSLGVNNEQFF
TRBJ1-5 | NA | TRBV6-4 | CASSEQGKTVNQPQHF
TRBJ2-5 | NA | TRBV4-1 | CASSQEGRGHSILQETQYF
TRBJ2-1 | NA | TRBV27 | CATRSGIDEQFF
TRBJ2-7 | NA | TRBV5-1 | CASSLGGTGANEQYF
TRBJ1-1 | NA | TRBV7-9 | CASSLHGGRNTEAFF
TRBJ1-1 | NA | TRBV4-1 | CASSSQRGKLTPNTEAFF
TRBJ1-2 | NA | TRBV11-2 | CASSFGTAPLGYTF
TRBJ2-1 | NA | TRBV29-1 | CSARKVSSYNEQFF
TRBJ2-5 | NA | TRBV5-1 | CASSAGLAGSPPQETQYF
TRBJ2-5 | NA | TRBV5-1 | CASSPYPSGVIQETQYF
TRBJ2-1 | NA | TRBV7-2 | CASSLLGNYEQFF
TRBJ2-1 | few | TRBV19 | CASSLGTSGYYNEQFF
TRBJ1-1 | NA | TRBV18 | CASSQGNTEAFF
TRBJ1-5 | NA | TRBV19 | CASSIRQGNSNQPQHF
TRBJ1-2 | NA | TRBV2 | CAITDRPSYGYTF
TRBJ2-2 | NA | TRBV7-9 | CASSLTGPGELFF
TRBJ2-5 | NA | TRBV5-4 | CASSRRGHSGRAGETQYF
TRBJ2-7 | NA | TRBV5-4 | CASSLQDHEQYF
TRBJ2-4 | NA | TRBV30 | CAWSVGTANIQYF
TRBJ2-3 | once | TRBV6-1 | CASSGLAGGPSDTQYF
TRBJ2-7 | NA | TRBV30 | CAWSVQGTKYEQYF
TRBJ2-2 | NA | TRBV2 | CASRSPVGVTGELFF
TRBJ2-7 | NA | TRBV5-4 | CASRTDGTYEQYF
TRBJ2-3 | NA | TRBV6-4 | CASRSSGRSTDTQYF